This entry lists 19 T cell receptor beta chains sequenced from one sample in a study of identical twins. TCRdb reanalysed the 5' RACE reads using MiXCR and keeps one entry per CDR3 protein. The data hold over 500,000 distinct CDR3 sequences, with around 20% observed a single time. The same data also went into a second study, on T cells expressing NK-cell markers.

Material: CD4+ T cells sorted from blood. These receptors were taken from a young woman in good health.

This clonotype was seen more than once but under ten times. V and J are TRBV29-1 and TRBJ1-2, with no clear D. CDR1 is SQVTM, CDR2 ANQGSEA, per germline. V gave up 3 bases and J gave up 6 bases, with 14 bases separating them. The CDR3 consists of 13 residues. The CDR3 DNA is TGCAGCGTTGAGTACGGACCGTTGAATGGCTACACCTTC. Its translation is CSVEYGPLNGYTF.

This clonotype was observed a few times. V gene TRBV5-1 combines with J gene TRBJ1-2, with D maybe TRBD1 (6 bases). Germline assignment: CDR1 SGHRS and CDR2 YFSETQ. The ends were cut back, 5 bases at V and 4 bases at J, with 12 bases in the middle. There are 13 residues in the CDR3. CDR3 sequence reads: CASSPGQPYGYTF. The CDR3 coding sequence is TGCGCCAGCAGTCCAGGACAGCCCTATGGCTACACCTTC.

V and J are TRBV7-2 and TRBJ2-3; D is ambiguous. The CDR3 totals 15 residues. CDR1 and CDR2 from the germline V gene are SGHTA and FQGNSA. Between the trimmed V and J ends, which lost 1 base and 2 bases, there was a span of 10 bases. CDR3 DNA sequence: TGTGCCAGCAGCTTAGGGGCTTATGACACAGATACGCAGTATTTT. Its protein is CASSLGAYDTDTQYF. Drawing the rest from reference TRBV7-2 and TRBJ2-3, the complete variable domain is GAGVSQSPSNKVTEKGKDVELRCDPISGHTALYWYRQSLGQGLEFLIYFQGNSAPDKSGLPSDRFSAERTGGSVSTLTIQRTQQEDSAVYLCASSLGAYDTDTQYFGPGTRLTVL.

J is TRBJ2-3 and V is TRBV6-1, with D possibly matching TRBD2 (6 bases). The CDR3 spans 13 residues. Germline V lookup: CDR1 MNHNS, CDR2 SASEGT. Trimming shortened V by 5 bases and J by 6 bases, and 12 bases separated the two germline ends. The CDR3 is CASSPEGRDTQYF. The DNA for the CDR3 is TGTGCCAGCAGTCCTGAGGGGAGGGATACGCAGTATTTT.

This clonotype was detected a few times. In DNA form, the CDR3 reads TGCGCCAGCAGCCCCCGGGGGACGGGAGCTAACTATGGCTACACCTTC. Amino acids: CASSPRGTGANYGYTF. The chain combines TRBV5-1 with TRBJ1-2, with D possibly TRBD1 on 5 matching bases. Germline V gives CDR1 SGHRS, CDR2 YFSETQ. V lost 4 bases, J lost 0 bases, and 16 bases lay in between. This CDR3 has 16 amino acids.

This clonotype was counted once. V gene TRBV2 combines with J gene TRBJ2-5, with TRBD2 matching over 8 bases. CDR1 and CDR2 (germline): SNHLY, FYNNEI. The CDR3 is made up of 14 amino acids. Unmatched junction bases numbered 7, after V lost 5 bases and J lost 5 bases. DNA of the CDR3: TGTGCCAGCAGTAATAGGACTAGCAGGGAGACCCAGTACTTC. Translating it yields CASSNRTSRETQYF.

The CDR3 loop is CATSDPRPGQGIGTQYF. In DNA, the CDR3 is TGTGCCACCAGTGATCCTCGTCCGGGACAGGGGATCGGTACGCAGTATTTT. This rearrangement joins TRBV24-1 to TRBJ2-3; 10 nucleotides line up with TRBD1. V lost 3 bases to trimming and J lost 8 bases; unmatched junction nucleotides: 13. Germline assignment: CDR1 KGHDR and CDR2 SFDVKD. The CDR3 covers 17 residues.

This clonotype was detected ten times or more. The chain carries TRBV12-3 or TRBV12-4 and TRBJ2-1; 7 bases are a match to TRBD1. This CDR3 has 14 amino acids. Unmatched junction bases numbered 4, after V lost 6 bases and J lost 2 bases. CDR3 sequence reads: CASRRDRAYNEQFF. The CDR3 coding sequence is TGTGCCAGCAGAAGGGACAGAGCCTACAATGAGCAGTTCTTC.

The chain uses TRBV20-1 and TRBJ2-7; 8 bases agree with TRBD1. The CDR3 sequence is 14 residues long. Germline CDR1 is DFQATT and CDR2 is SNEGSKA (reference sequence). The junction had 9 bases not matched to a gene; V was cut back by 6 bases and J by 2 bases. Here the CDR3 DNA reads TGCAGTGCAGCAGGGGGCGTTAAGACCTACGAGCAGTACTTC. Encoded protein: CSAAGGVKTYEQYF.

This clonotype was counted only a few times. V is TRBV6-5 and J is TRBJ1-4; D is undetermined. The CDR3 loop spans 16 amino acids. With 2 bases removed from V and 4 bases from J, the gap between germline ends came to 14 bases. Germline V gives CDR1 MNHEY, CDR2 SVGAGI. The CDR3: CASSYRYGRNNEKLFF. In DNA, the CDR3 is TGTGCCAGCAGTTACCGCTACGGACGGAATAATGAAAAACTGTTTTTT.

This clonotype was seen at least ten times. The V call is TRBV29-1, the J call TRBJ2-2; D not certain. Trimming took 7 bases from V and 6 from J, leaving 12 bases between them. Germline CDR1 SQVTM, CDR2 ANQGSEA. The CDR3 loop spans 12 amino acids. The CDR3 nucleotides read TGCAGCGCCCAGGTCTCTCCCGGGGAGCTGTTTTTT. Translating gives CSAQVSPGELFF.

The chain is built from TRBV12-3 or TRBV12-4 and TRBJ1-1, with D possibly being TRBD1 (5 bases). Trimming stripped 4 bases from V and 1 base from J, with 16 bases between. CDR3 size: 16 residues. The CDR3 nucleotides are TGTGCCAGCAGTTCCTCCCCGGGACGGAAGAACACTGAAGCTTTCTTT. Its protein product is CASSSSPGRKNTEAFF.

The sample holds a few counts of this clonotype. This sequence joins TRBV6-2 or TRBV6-3 and TRBJ2-7; TRBD2 might be the D (6 bases). In germline, CDR1 is MNHEY, CDR2 SVGEGT. V was pared by 1 base and J by 6 bases, with 22 bases between. The CDR3 is made up of 17 amino acids. The CDR3 loop reads CASSYFSGRETLIEQYF. The DNA of the CDR3 is TGTGCCAGCAGTTACTTTAGCGGCCGAGAAACCCTGATCGAGCAGTACTTC.

There are a few counts of this clonotype. The V and J genes are TRBV9 and TRBJ2-1; 12 nucleotides agree with TRBD2. V lost 3 bases, J lost 8 bases, and 6 bases stayed unmatched. CDR1 SGDLS and CDR2 YYNGEE come from the germline V gene. The CDR3 is made up of 15 amino acids. The CDR3 DNA reads as TGTGCCAGCAGCGCAAGGACTAGCGGGACCGATGAGCAGTTCTTC. It translates to CASSARTSGTDEQFF.

This clonotype appeared many times. The V and J genes are TRBV3-1 and TRBJ1-1; no clear D gene. V was shortened by 1 base and J by 5 bases, with 5 bases between the two germline ends. Germline V gene lookup returns CDR1 LGHDT and CDR2 YNNKEL (reference sequence). The CDR3 loop spans 12 amino acids. The CDR3 reads CASSQVRTEAFF. CDR3 in DNA: TGTGCCAGCAGCCAAGTCAGGACTGAAGCTTTCTTT.

The chain combines TRBV11-3 with TRBJ2-3; TRBD1 is a possible D gene (6 bases). CDR3 length equals 13 residues. Deletions cut 5 bases from V and 7 bases from J, with 13 bases between. Germline V gives CDR1 SGHNT, CDR2 YENEEA. CDR3 DNA sequence: TGTGCCAGCAGCGGCCAGGGGATGTATACGCAGTATTTT. Protein: CASSGQGMYTQYF. Based on the CDR3 plus reference TRBV11-3 and TRBJ2-3, the full variable domain is EAGVVQSPRYKIIEKKQPVAFWCNPISGHNTLYWYLQNLGQGPELLIRYENEEAVDDSQLPKDRFSAERLKGVDSTLKIQPAELGDSAVYLCASSGQGMYTQYFGPGTRLTVL.

The chain recombines TRBV20-1 with TRBJ1-5; a weak D match, TRBD1 (5 bases). Deletions cut 1 base from V and 4 bases from J, with 8 bases between. This CDR3 spans 13 amino acids. CDR1 is DFQATT, CDR2 SNEGSKA, per germline (reference sequence). The CDR3 DNA reads TGCAGTGCTAGAGGGGGGGAGAATCAGCCCCAGCATTTT. Translated: CSARGGENQPQHF.

This clonotype was observed a few times. CDR3 nucleotide sequence: TGCAGCGTACGAGGCGTTTACTACGAGCAGTACTTC. Protein sequence: CSVRGVYYEQYF. V and J are TRBV29-1 and TRBJ2-7; the D is unclear. Trimming pared 6 bases from V and 3 bases from J, leaving 12 bases between. Germline values: CDR1 SQVTM, CDR2 ANQGSEA. The CDR3 covers 12 residues.

The rearrangement links TRBV5-8 to TRBJ2-3; TRBD1 might be the D (7 bases). CDR3 length: 13 residues. Germline V CDR1 and CDR2: SGHTS, YDEGEE. CDR3 amino acids: CGSTNRGGGTQYF. CDR3 DNA sequence: TGTGGCTCCACCAACAGGGGAGGAGGTACGCAGTATTTT.